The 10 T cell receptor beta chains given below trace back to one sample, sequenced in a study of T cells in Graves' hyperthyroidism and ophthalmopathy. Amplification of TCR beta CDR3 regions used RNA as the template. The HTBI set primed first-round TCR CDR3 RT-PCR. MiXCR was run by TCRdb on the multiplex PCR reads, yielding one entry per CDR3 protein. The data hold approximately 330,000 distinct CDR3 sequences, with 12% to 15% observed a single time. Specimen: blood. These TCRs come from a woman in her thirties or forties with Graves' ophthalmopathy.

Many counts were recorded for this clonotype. The CDR3 DNA sequence: TGTGCCAGCAGCTCGAACCGGGGACAGGGCCGAGAAAAACTGTTTTTT. It yields the protein CASSSNRGQGREKLFF. The chain uses TRBV7-9 and TRBJ1-4; 9 bases align to TRBD1. Germline V gives CDR1 SEHNR, CDR2 FQNEAQ (reference sequence). This CDR3 has 16 amino acids. J was trimmed by 8 bases and V by 4 bases; bases with no gene match: 11. Looking up the rest from reference TRBV7-9 and TRBJ1-4 gives the full variable domain: DTGVSQNPRHKITKRGQNVTFRCDPISEHNRLYWYRQTLGQGPEFLTYFQNEAQLEKSRLLSDRFSAERPKGSFSTLEIQRTEQGDSAMYLCASSSNRGQGREKLFFGSGTQLSVL.

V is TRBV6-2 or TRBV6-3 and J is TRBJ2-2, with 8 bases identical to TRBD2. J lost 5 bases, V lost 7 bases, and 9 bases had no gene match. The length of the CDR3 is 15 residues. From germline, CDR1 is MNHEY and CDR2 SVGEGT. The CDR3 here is CASTLSGGETGELFF. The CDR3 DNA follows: TGTGCCAGCACCCTCTCCGGGGGGGAAACCGGGGAGCTGTTTTTT.

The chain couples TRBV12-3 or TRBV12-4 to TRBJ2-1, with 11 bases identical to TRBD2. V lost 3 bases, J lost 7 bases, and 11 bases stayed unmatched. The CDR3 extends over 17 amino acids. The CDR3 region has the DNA TGTGCCAGCAGTTTCCTCGGACTAGCGGGTCACGGGAATGAGCAGTTCTTC. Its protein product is CASSFLGLAGHGNEQFF.

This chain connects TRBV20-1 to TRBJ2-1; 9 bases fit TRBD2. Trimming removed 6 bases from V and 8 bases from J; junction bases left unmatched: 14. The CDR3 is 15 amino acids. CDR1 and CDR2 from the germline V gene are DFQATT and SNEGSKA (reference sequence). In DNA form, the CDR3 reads TGCAGTGCACGTAGCGGGGCGGGGGGGGGCGATGAGCAGTTCTTC. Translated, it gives CSARSGAGGGDEQFF.

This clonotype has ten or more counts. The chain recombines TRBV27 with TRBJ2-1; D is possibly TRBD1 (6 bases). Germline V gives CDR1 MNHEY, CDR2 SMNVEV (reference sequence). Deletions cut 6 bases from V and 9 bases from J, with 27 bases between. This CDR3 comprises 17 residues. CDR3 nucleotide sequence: TGTGCCAGCAGGGAAGGGGACAACAGACGAAGGGACGGTGAGCAGTTCTTC. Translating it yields CASREGDNRRRDGEQFF.

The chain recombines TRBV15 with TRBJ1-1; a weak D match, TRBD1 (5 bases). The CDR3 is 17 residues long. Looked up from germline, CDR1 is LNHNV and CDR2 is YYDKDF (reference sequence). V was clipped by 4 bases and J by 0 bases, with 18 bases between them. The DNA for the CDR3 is TGTGCCACCAGCACGCTTAATAGGGGACCCATGAACACTGAAGCTTTCTTT. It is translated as CATSTLNRGPMNTEAFF.

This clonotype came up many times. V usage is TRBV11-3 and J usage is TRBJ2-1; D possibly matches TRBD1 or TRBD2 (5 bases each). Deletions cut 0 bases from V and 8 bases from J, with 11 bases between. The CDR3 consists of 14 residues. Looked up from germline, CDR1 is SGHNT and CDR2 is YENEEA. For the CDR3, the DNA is TGTGCCAGCAGCTTAGAACTGGGACCCCATGAGCAGTTCTTC. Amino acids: CASSLELGPHEQFF.

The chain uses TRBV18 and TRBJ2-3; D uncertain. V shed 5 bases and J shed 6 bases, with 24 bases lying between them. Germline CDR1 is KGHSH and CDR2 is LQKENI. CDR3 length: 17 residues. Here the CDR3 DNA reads TGTGCCAGCTCAACAGCCGCAGTGTTGGGTACGGGTGATACGCAGTATTTT. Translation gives CASSTAAVLGTGDTQYF.

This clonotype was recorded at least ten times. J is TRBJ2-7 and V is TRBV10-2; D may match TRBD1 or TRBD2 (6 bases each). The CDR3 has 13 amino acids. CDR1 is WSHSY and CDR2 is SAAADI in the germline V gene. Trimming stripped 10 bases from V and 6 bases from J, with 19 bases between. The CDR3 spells CATGLSGAGEQYF. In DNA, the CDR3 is TGCGCCACGGGCCTCTCGGGGGCGGGCGAGCAGTACTTC.

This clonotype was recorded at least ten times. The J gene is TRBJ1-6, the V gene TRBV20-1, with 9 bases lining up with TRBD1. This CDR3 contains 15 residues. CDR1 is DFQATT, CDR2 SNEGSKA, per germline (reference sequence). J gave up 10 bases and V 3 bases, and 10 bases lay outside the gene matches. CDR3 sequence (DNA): TGCAGTGCTAGCGACCCGACAGGGGGGGACTCACCCCTCCACTTT. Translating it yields CSASDPTGGDSPLHF.